These T cell receptor beta chains were read from a single sample in a study of patients and donors after allogeneic stem cell transplantation. TCRdb re-derived calls from the RT-PCR reads in MiXCR, one entry per CDR3 protein. The repertoire has about 160,000 distinct CDR3 sequences, 30% to 45% of them found once; the top ten carry about 50%. The sample consisted of blood, either unsorted or a sorted T cell fraction (not recorded which). These receptor sequences come from a human donor who was either an allogeneic HSCT recipient or a stem cell or donor lymphocyte infusion donor (not recorded which). It is not recorded whose cells these are; they may come from a transplant donor. CDR3s include the opening cysteine and the closing phenylalanine or tryptophan. D genes are given only for firm matches. A row's size may be missing; if present it is once, few, many or a size class.

v_call: TRBV2; clone_size: NA; j_call: TRBJ1-5; d_call: NA; cdr3_aa: CASSDKYSNQPQHF; cdr3_nt: TGTGCCAGCAGTGACAAGTATAGCAATCAGCCCCAGCATTTT
v_call: TRBV5-1; clone_size: NA; j_call: TRBJ1-2; d_call: NA; cdr3_aa: CASSPGGGRYGYTF; cdr3_nt: TGCGCCAGCAGCCCCGGGGGGGGCCGCTATGGCTACACCTTC
v_call: TRBV12-3/TRBV12-4; clone_size: NA; j_call: TRBJ1-2; d_call: NA; cdr3_aa: CASSFGAGGGYTF; cdr3_nt: TGTGCCAGCAGTTTTGGGGCAGGAGGTGGCTACACCTTC
v_call: TRBV4-1; clone_size: NA; j_call: TRBJ1-6; d_call: NA; cdr3_aa: CASSPNNGRYNSPLHF; cdr3_nt: TGCGCCAGCAGCCCCAACAACGGGAGATATAATTCACCCCTCCACTTT
v_call: TRBV5-5; clone_size: NA; j_call: TRBJ1-4; d_call: NA; cdr3_aa: CASSRWVGAEEKLFF; cdr3_nt: TGTGCCAGCAGCCGGTGGGTAGGGGCGGAGGAAAAACTGTTTTTT
v_call: TRBV3-1; clone_size: NA; j_call: TRBJ1-1; d_call: TRBD1; cdr3_aa: CASSPLTAGTGNTEAFF; cdr3_nt: TGTGCCAGCAGCCCTCTAACGGCCGGGACAGGAAACACTGAAGCTTTCTTT
v_call: TRBV20-1; clone_size: few; j_call: TRBJ1-6; d_call: NA; cdr3_aa: CSARTTPVSPLHF; cdr3_nt: TGCAGTGCTAGAACAACCCCTGTCTCACCCCTCCACTTT
v_call: TRBV9; clone_size: NA; j_call: TRBJ2-1; d_call: NA; cdr3_aa: CASSWGAAEQFF; cdr3_nt: TGTGCCAGCTCCTGGGGGGCTGCGGAGCAGTTCTTC
v_call: TRBV12-3/TRBV12-4; clone_size: few; j_call: TRBJ2-7; d_call: TRBD1; cdr3_aa: CASSLFGDRGRYEQYF; cdr3_nt: TGTGCCAGCAGCCTCTTCGGGGACAGGGGTCGGTACGAGCAGTACTTC
v_call: TRBV5-1; clone_size: NA; j_call: TRBJ2-3; d_call: NA; cdr3_aa: CASSLVSGGGVVTDTQYF; cdr3_nt: TGCGCCAGCAGCTTGGTATCTGGCGGGGGCGTGGTCACAGATACGCAGTATTTT
v_call: TRBV12-3/TRBV12-4; clone_size: many; j_call: TRBJ1-5; d_call: NA; cdr3_aa: CASSLSAGIGNQPQHF; cdr3_nt: TGTGCCAGCAGCCTATCGGCAGGGATCGGCAATCAGCCCCAGCATTTT
v_call: TRBV5-1; clone_size: few; j_call: TRBJ1-6; d_call: NA; cdr3_aa: CASRTFHSPLHF; cdr3_nt: TGCGCCAGCCGGACCTTCCATTCACCCCTCCACTTT
v_call: TRBV3-1; clone_size: NA; j_call: TRBJ1-5; d_call: NA; cdr3_aa: CASSPAVINQPQHF; cdr3_nt: TGTGCCAGCAGCCCTGCGGTTATCAATCAGCCCCAGCATTTT
v_call: TRBV6-5; clone_size: many; j_call: TRBJ1-4; d_call: NA; cdr3_aa: CASSYSRVNEKLFF; cdr3_nt: TGTGCCAGCAGTTACTCTCGCGTTAATGAAAAACTGTTTTTT
v_call: TRBV7-9; clone_size: NA; j_call: TRBJ1-1; d_call: NA; cdr3_aa: CASSFSESEAFF; cdr3_nt: TGTGCCAGCAGCTTCTCCGAGTCTGAAGCTTTCTTT
v_call: TRBV29-1; clone_size: many; j_call: TRBJ1-1; d_call: NA; cdr3_aa: CSVEQGRNTEAFF; cdr3_nt: TGCAGCGTTGAACAGGGTCGGAACACTGAAGCTTTCTTT
v_call: TRBV5-1; clone_size: NA; j_call: TRBJ2-1; d_call: NA; cdr3_aa: CASSRDWGSSYNEQFF; cdr3_nt: TGCGCCAGCAGTAGGGACTGGGGGAGCTCCTACAATGAGCAGTTCTTC
v_call: TRBV29-1; clone_size: NA; j_call: TRBJ2-5; d_call: NA; cdr3_aa: CSADGASQETQYF; cdr3_nt: TGCAGCGCCGATGGGGCTTCCCAAGAGACCCAGTACTTC
v_call: TRBV29-1; clone_size: NA; j_call: TRBJ2-5; d_call: NA; cdr3_aa: CSVAAAGPQETQYF; cdr3_nt: TGCAGCGTTGCCGCGGCAGGTCCGCAAGAGACCCAGTACTTC
v_call: TRBV12-3/TRBV12-4; clone_size: few; j_call: TRBJ1-1; d_call: NA; cdr3_aa: CASSPGTQGKGTEAFF; cdr3_nt: TGTGCCAGCAGTCCGGGGACCCAGGGGAAGGGCACTGAAGCTTTCTTT
v_call: TRBV9; clone_size: few; j_call: TRBJ2-2; d_call: NA; cdr3_aa: CASSGSGNTGELFF; cdr3_nt: TGTGCCAGCAGCGGGAGCGGAAACACCGGGGAGCTGTTTTTT
v_call: TRBV6-5; clone_size: many; j_call: TRBJ1-1; d_call: NA; cdr3_aa: CASSRGNTEAFF; cdr3_nt: TGTGCCAGCAGTCGGGGAAACACTGAAGCTTTCTTT
v_call: TRBV28; clone_size: NA; j_call: TRBJ2-5; d_call: TRBD1; cdr3_aa: CASSSRTGAASQETQYF; cdr3_nt: TGTGCCAGCAGTTCGAGGACAGGGGCCGCTAGTCAAGAGACCCAGTACTTC
v_call: TRBV12-3/TRBV12-4; clone_size: few; j_call: TRBJ1-5; d_call: TRBD1; cdr3_aa: CASSFWGQGDQPQHF; cdr3_nt: TGTGCCAGCAGCTTCTGGGGACAGGGAGATCAGCCCCAGCATTTT
v_call: TRBV24-1; clone_size: NA; j_call: TRBJ1-5; d_call: TRBD1; cdr3_aa: CATSYTGGSPQHF; cdr3_nt: TGTGCCACCAGCTACACAGGGGGCTCGCCCCAGCATTTT
v_call: TRBV7-3; clone_size: few; j_call: TRBJ1-1; d_call: NA; cdr3_aa: CASSLAGPEGAFF; cdr3_nt: TGTGCCAGCAGCTTAGCGGGGCCAGAAGGAGCTTTCTTT
v_call: TRBV7-9; clone_size: NA; j_call: TRBJ1-1; d_call: TRBD1; cdr3_aa: CASSPTQGAGAEAFF; cdr3_nt: TGTGCCAGCAGCCCCACCCAGGGGGCAGGCGCTGAAGCTTTCTTT
v_call: TRBV4-1; clone_size: NA; j_call: TRBJ2-1; d_call: NA; cdr3_aa: CASSLLSQSEQFF; cdr3_nt: TGCGCCAGCAGCCTCCTAAGCCAGAGCGAGCAGTTCTTC
v_call: TRBV20-1; clone_size: NA; j_call: TRBJ2-7; d_call: NA; cdr3_aa: CSAIPGRASSYEQYF; cdr3_nt: TGCAGTGCTATCCCGGGCAGGGCCAGCTCCTACGAGCAGTACTTC
v_call: TRBV6-6; clone_size: few; j_call: TRBJ1-6; d_call: NA; cdr3_aa: CASAKESPLYSPLHF; cdr3_nt: TGTGCCAGCGCGAAGGAGTCACCTCTATATTCACCCCTCCACTTT
v_call: TRBV6-5; clone_size: many; j_call: TRBJ1-5; d_call: NA; cdr3_aa: CASRLQESSNQPQHF; cdr3_nt: TGTGCCAGCAGGCTACAGGAGAGCAGCAATCAGCCCCAGCATTTT
v_call: TRBV12-3/TRBV12-4; clone_size: few; j_call: TRBJ2-1; d_call: TRBD2; cdr3_aa: CASSRTSGLSDEQFF; cdr3_nt: TGTGCCAGCAGTCGAACTAGCGGCCTAAGCGATGAGCAGTTCTTC
v_call: TRBV24-1; clone_size: few; j_call: TRBJ1-2; d_call: NA; cdr3_aa: CATSDRTLWYGYTF; cdr3_nt: TGTGCCACCAGTGATAGGACCCTGTGGTATGGCTACACCTTC
v_call: TRBV6-5; clone_size: NA; j_call: TRBJ1-1; d_call: NA; cdr3_aa: CASSYSLQGRTEAFF; cdr3_nt: TGTGCCAGCAGTTACTCCTTGCAGGGTAGGACTGAAGCTTTCTTT
v_call: TRBV7-2; clone_size: many; j_call: TRBJ1-4; d_call: NA; cdr3_aa: CASSLVVNEKLFF; cdr3_nt: TGTGCCAGCAGCTTAGTCGTGAATGAAAAACTGTTTTTT
v_call: TRBV29-1; clone_size: once; j_call: TRBJ1-1; d_call: TRBD1; cdr3_aa: CSGGSGTGEVKSEAFF; cdr3_nt: TGCAGCGGTGGGTCCGGGACAGGGGAGGTGAAATCTGAAGCTTTCTTT
v_call: TRBV20-1; clone_size: NA; j_call: TRBJ1-3; d_call: TRBD1; cdr3_aa: CSASQGTDTIYF; cdr3_nt: TGCAGTGCTAGCCAAGGGACAGACACCATATATTTT
v_call: TRBV12-3/TRBV12-4; clone_size: NA; j_call: TRBJ2-1; d_call: NA; cdr3_aa: CASSLGTVHNEQFF; cdr3_nt: TGTGCCAGCAGTTTGGGGACGGTCCACAATGAGCAGTTCTTC
v_call: TRBV28; clone_size: NA; j_call: TRBJ2-7; d_call: NA; cdr3_aa: CASSPNNWAPYEQYF; cdr3_nt: TGTGCCAGCAGTCCTAACAACTGGGCCCCCTACGAGCAGTACTTC
v_call: TRBV4-3; clone_size: NA; j_call: TRBJ1-1; d_call: NA; cdr3_aa: CASSQENQGPEAFF; cdr3_nt: TGCGCCAGCAGCCAAGAGAACCAGGGCCCTGAAGCTTTCTTT
v_call: TRBV9; clone_size: NA; j_call: TRBJ1-1; d_call: TRBD1; cdr3_aa: CASSLQGGDTEAFF; cdr3_nt: TGTGCCAGCAGCTTACAGGGGGGAGACACTGAAGCTTTCTTT
v_call: TRBV14; clone_size: NA; j_call: TRBJ1-2; d_call: NA; cdr3_aa: CASSQSESRGYTF; cdr3_nt: TGTGCCAGCAGCCAATCGGAATCCCGGGGCTACACCTTC
v_call: TRBV5-1; clone_size: NA; j_call: TRBJ2-7; d_call: NA; cdr3_aa: CASSPGEGAYEQYF; cdr3_nt: TGCGCCAGCAGCCCCGGGGAAGGGGCCTACGAGCAGTACTTC
v_call: TRBV12-3/TRBV12-4; clone_size: few; j_call: TRBJ1-1; d_call: NA; cdr3_aa: CASSPGLGGGTEAFF; cdr3_nt: TGTGCCAGCAGCCCAGGTTTAGGGGGTGGTACTGAAGCTTTCTTT
v_call: TRBV12-3/TRBV12-4; clone_size: many; j_call: TRBJ1-4; d_call: TRBD1; cdr3_aa: CASSLRQGAEKLFF; cdr3_nt: TGTGCCAGCAGTTTGAGACAGGGGGCTGAAAAACTGTTTTTT
v_call: TRBV12-3/TRBV12-4; clone_size: NA; j_call: TRBJ1-1; d_call: NA; cdr3_aa: CASREVGPTEAFF; cdr3_nt: TGTGCCAGCAGGGAGGTTGGTCCCACTGAAGCTTTCTTT
v_call: TRBV7-9; clone_size: few; j_call: TRBJ1-2; d_call: TRBD1; cdr3_aa: CASSSWTGFDYGYTF; cdr3_nt: TGTGCCAGCAGCTCCTGGACAGGGTTTGATTATGGCTACACCTTC
v_call: TRBV2; clone_size: NA; j_call: TRBJ1-1; d_call: NA; cdr3_aa: CASSERPNTEAFF; cdr3_nt: TGTGCCAGCAGTGAACGGCCGAACACTGAAGCTTTCTTT
v_call: TRBV3-1; clone_size: many; j_call: TRBJ1-4; d_call: NA; cdr3_aa: CASSQDNDSKLFF; cdr3_nt: TGTGCCAGCAGCCAAGATAATGACAGTAAACTGTTTTTT
v_call: TRBV12-3/TRBV12-4; clone_size: NA; j_call: TRBJ2-1; d_call: TRBD1; cdr3_aa: CASSLEGQVNEQFF; cdr3_nt: TGTGCCAGCAGTTTAGAAGGACAGGTGAATGAGCAGTTCTTC
v_call: TRBV6-5; clone_size: NA; j_call: TRBJ1-1; d_call: NA; cdr3_aa: CASSYSGLRLNTEAFF; cdr3_nt: TGTGCCAGCAGTTACTCAGGGTTGCGCTTGAACACTGAAGCTTTCTTT
v_call: TRBV5-5; clone_size: NA; j_call: TRBJ2-3; d_call: NA; cdr3_aa: CASSRGWTEADTQYF; cdr3_nt: TGTGCCAGCAGCCGGGGGTGGACCGAGGCAGATACGCAGTATTTT
v_call: TRBV7-3; clone_size: NA; j_call: TRBJ1-3; d_call: TRBD1; cdr3_aa: CASSLTGGNSGNTIYF; cdr3_nt: TGTGCCAGCAGCTTAACAGGGGGCAACTCTGGAAACACCATATATTTT
v_call: TRBV9; clone_size: NA; j_call: TRBJ1-1; d_call: NA; cdr3_aa: CASSPGGMGMNTEAFF; cdr3_nt: TGTGCCAGCAGCCCGGGAGGGATGGGAATGAACACTGAAGCTTTCTTT
v_call: TRBV10-3; clone_size: few; j_call: TRBJ1-2; d_call: NA; cdr3_aa: CAISEGGVGPSYGYTF; cdr3_nt: TGTGCCATCAGTGAGGGGGGGGTAGGGCCCTCCTATGGCTACACCTTC